A selection of T cell receptor beta chains follows, all from one sample in a study of cytomegalovirus exposure and HLA in healthy donors. The protocol was immunoSEQ multiplex PCR, while the TCRdb copy is restricted to in-frame clones and leaves out a portion. This table has tens of thousands of clones, around 70% appearing once. The sample consisted of PBMCs. Receptor source: a male donor in good health and CMV-seropositive. Each CDR3 is given without its conserved first and last residue. A D gene is named only where the DNA matches it firmly.

v_call,d_call,cdr3_aa
TRBV7-2,-,ASIPSRGGLTYGYT
TRBV5-1,TRBD2,ASSLALTSGGYEQY
TRBV6-6,TRBD1,ASIDRVNQPQH
TRBV7-2,-,ASSLVAGGSMNTEAF
TRBV18,-,ASSPDSSYEQY
TRBV7-9,-,SSTEGTYEQY
TRBV2,TRBD1,ASIPSPGGLGETQY
TRBV5-6,TRBD1,ASSHDRVHGYT
TRBV27,-,ASSPIDTSYEQY
TRBV11-3,-,ASSLVMNTEAF
TRBV6-5,-,ASSYLNRNSPLH
TRBV30,-,AWSGGDGEAF
TRBV6-5,TRBD1,ASRGQGVISPLH
TRBV5-6,TRBD1,ASSSAGQGASGNTIY
TRBV2,-,ASSETLGNTIY
TRBV18,-,ASSPLRGNTEAF
TRBV6-5,TRBD1,ASIRTGTGDYGQY
TRBV18,-,ASSPGVEGEQY
TRBV6-5,-,ASSTRDPYGYT
TRBV6-1,-,ASSENEEEAF
TRBV11-2,TRBD1,ASGQAGTVVYEQY
TRBV11-2,-,ASSLGSAAQY
TRBV5-1,-,ASSWGPGTGELF
TRBV7-8,TRBD1,ASSWTGWAEAF
TRBV5-4,-,ASSRRDTNYGYT
TRBV7-6,-,ASSRRVGETQY
TRBV29-1,-,SVESTGFQETQY
TRBV5-1,TRBD1,ASSLDRENNSPLH
TRBV6-1,TRBD2,ASSEEVTSGGPYNEQF
TRBV19,-,ASSISPGSLGYT
TRBV25-1,TRBD2,ASRKGAGGIRTDTQY
TRBV6-5,-,ASSYRGGETQY
TRBV6-5,TRBD1,ASSLQGAIGELF
TRBV7-9,-,ASSVRWRESLTDTQY
TRBV11-2,-,ASSFLSEAF
TRBV19,TRBD1,ASSGPGQGYGEQY
TRBV28,TRBD1,ASRPSTGGVSQPQH
TRBV21-1,-,ASSNGGGTIISGANVLT
TRBV4-3,TRBD1,ASSQEPGQSYNEQF
TRBV29-1,TRBD1,SATTQGQGMGGYT
TRBV4-3,-,ASSSGLLGNTGELF
TRBV6-1,TRBD1,ASSTGGQGNSPLH
TRBV7-9,-,ASSSMHNSGVNEEAF
TRBV7-3,-,ASSFSGDNNSPLH
TRBV9,TRBD1,ASSDPLTGLTDTQY
TRBV5-1,TRBD2,ASSSGTSITYEQY
TRBV5-4,TRBD2,ASTPGGSSSYNEQF
TRBV5-1,-,ASSPDTVRGEKLF
TRBV7-6,-,AMGGFGETQY
TRBV10-3,-,AISPIAAENSPLH
TRBV4-1,-,ASSQVSNGDYEQY
TRBV27,TRBD1,ASRPDRDRGREQY
TRBV5-1,TRBD1,ASSLDWDRSYEQY
TRBV27,-,ASSPDRLNYGYT
TRBV7-3,-,ASSPSRGLNEQF
TRBV19,TRBD1,ASSLQGWNEQF
TRBV9,TRBD1,ASSVGVGQGGKAF
TRBV10-1,TRBD1,ASRGDRANSPLH
TRBV6-1,-,ASSESSEGGELF
TRBV10-1,TRBD1,ASSEGQGTDTQY